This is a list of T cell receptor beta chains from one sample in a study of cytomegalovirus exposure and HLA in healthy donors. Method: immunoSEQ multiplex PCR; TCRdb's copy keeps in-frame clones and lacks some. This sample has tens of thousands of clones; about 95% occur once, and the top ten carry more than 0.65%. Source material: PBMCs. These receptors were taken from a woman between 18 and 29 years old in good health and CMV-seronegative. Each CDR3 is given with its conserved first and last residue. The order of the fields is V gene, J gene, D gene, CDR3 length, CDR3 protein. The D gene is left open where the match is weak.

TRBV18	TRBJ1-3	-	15	CASSPPAGRGGTIYF
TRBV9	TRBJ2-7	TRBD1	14	CASSVGTGLYEQYF
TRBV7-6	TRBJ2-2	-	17	CASSTEQGTANTGELFF
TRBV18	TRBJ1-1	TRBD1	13	CASSLQGAREAFF
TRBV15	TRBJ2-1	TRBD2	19	CATSRGGRWEGSSYNEQFF
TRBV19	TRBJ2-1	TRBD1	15	CASSIGQGRFNEQFF
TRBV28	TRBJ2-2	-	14	CASGRIANTGELFF
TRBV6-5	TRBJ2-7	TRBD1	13	CASSRGTGYEQYF
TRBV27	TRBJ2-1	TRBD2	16	CASSLSGLAGSDEQFF
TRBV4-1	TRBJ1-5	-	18	CASSQDTLGRGEDQPQHF
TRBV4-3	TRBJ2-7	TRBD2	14	CASSPSGGPYEQYF
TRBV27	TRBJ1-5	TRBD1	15	CASSSGQVQFGPQHF
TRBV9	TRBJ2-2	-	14	CASSPSAGAGELFF
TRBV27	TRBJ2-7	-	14	CASSRQRSSYEQYF
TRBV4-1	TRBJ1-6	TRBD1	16	CASSPTGQMKGSPLHF
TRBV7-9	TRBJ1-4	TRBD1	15	CASSLLGTEYEKLFF
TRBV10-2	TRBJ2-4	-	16	CASSELWRGGKNIQYF
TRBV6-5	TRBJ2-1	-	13	CASNSGTGSEQFF
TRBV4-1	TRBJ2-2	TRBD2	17	CASSQGLAEALGGELFF
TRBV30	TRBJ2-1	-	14	CAWSHGISYNEQFF
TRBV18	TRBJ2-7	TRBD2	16	CASSPLDAGAGSEQYF